Listed below are T cell receptor beta chains from one sample, sequenced in a study of cytomegalovirus exposure and HLA in healthy donors. Libraries were prepared by immunoSEQ multiplex PCR; TCRdb keeps only in-frame clonotypes and omits some of them. Of under 200,000 clones in the sample, roughly 87% were seen once. Sequenced material: PBMCs. These receptors were taken from a woman younger than 45 in good health and CMV-seronegative. CDR3s include the opening cysteine and the closing phenylalanine or tryptophan. D genes are given only for firm matches. Clone sizes are given selectively: once, few, many, or a class where the clone is expanded.

TRBJ1-1,TRBD1,TRBV5-8,.,TGTGCCAGCAGCTATTATCTGGGACAGTCTCAGAACACTGGAGCTTTCTTT,CASSYYLGQSQNTGAFF
TRBJ2-1,TRBD2,TRBV15,.,TGTGCCACCAGCAGAGATAGGGTAGCGGGAGGGAGGTACAATGAGCAGTTCTTC,CATSRDRVAGGRYNEQFF
TRBJ1-1,.,TRBV9,once,TGTGCCAGCAGCGTAGTTGTCATGAACACTGAAGCTTTCTTT,CASSVVVMNTEAFF
TRBJ1-5,TRBD1,TRBV7-9,.,TGTGCCAGCAGCCTCCCAGGGGGTAGCAATCAGCCCCAGCATTTT,CASSLPGGSNQPQHF
TRBJ2-3,TRBD2,TRBV19,.,TGTGCCAGTAGTATCCCCGGGACTAGCAGCGAGGCAGATACGCAGTATTTT,CASSIPGTSSEADTQYF
TRBJ2-1,TRBD1,TRBV15,.,TGTGCCACCAGCATTAACAGGGGGCGCAATGAGCAGTTCTTC,CATSINRGRNEQFF
TRBJ1-2,.,TRBV28,.,TGTGCCAGCAGTTTAGTCCAGGGCTCCAACTATGGCTACACCTTC,CASSLVQGSNYGYTF
TRBJ2-3,TRBD2,TRBV7-9,.,TGTGCCAAAAGCGGGGGGGACACAGATACGCAGTATTTT,CAKSGGDTDTQYF
TRBJ1-4,.,TRBV18,.,TGTGCCAGCTCACTAGTGGGGGCGCAAGGTGAAAAACTGTTTTTT,CASSLVGAQGEKLFF
TRBJ1-2,.,TRBV5-1,.,TGCGCCAGCAGCAAGGAGGGGAGTTACTATGGCTACACCTTC,CASSKEGSYYGYTF
TRBJ2-7,TRBD2,TRBV19,.,TGTGCCAGTAGCCCCGGGACTAGACCCTACGAGCAGTACTTC,CASSPGTRPYEQYF
TRBJ2-7,TRBD1,TRBV29-1,.,TGCAGCGTCCCGGGACAGTCCTACGAGCAGTACTTC,CSVPGQSYEQYF
TRBJ1-1,TRBD1,TRBV19,.,TGTGCCAGTAGTATGAACGTCGGGACAGCAAGAATGAACACTGAAGCTTTCTTT,CASSMNVGTARMNTEAFF
TRBJ2-7,.,TRBV2,.,TGTGCCAGCGGGGGGAACGGCTTACTCTACGAGCAGTACTTC,CASGGNGLLYEQYF
TRBJ2-5,.,TRBV28,.,TGTGCCAGCAGTTTCGGGGGTGAGGAAGAGACCCAGTACTTC,CASSFGGEEETQYF
TRBJ2-1,.,TRBV18,.,TGTGCCAGCTCCCCATTAGGGGCCTCCTACAATGAGCAGTTCTTC,CASSPLGASYNEQFF
TRBJ2-1,.,TRBV7-9,.,TGTGCCAGCAGCTCCTACCGGGACTTTTACAATGAGCAGTTCTTC,CASSSYRDFYNEQFF
TRBJ2-7,.,TRBV5-1,.,TGCGCCAGCAGCTTGGACCCCAGCCTAGACGAGCAGTACTTC,CASSLDPSLDEQYF
TRBJ2-5,.,TRBV7-9,.,TGTACCAGCAGCAAATCGGAGACCCAGTACTTC,CTSSKSETQYF
TRBJ2-5,TRBD2,TRBV5-6,.,TGTGCCAGCAGCTTGGAGCGGGGGGGAATGAAAGAGACCCAGTACTTC,CASSLERGGMKETQYF
TRBJ2-7,.,TRBV5-1,.,TGCGCCAGCAGCTTGGGGGGTTCGGGGGACTCCTACGAGCAGTACTTC,CASSLGGSGDSYEQYF
TRBJ1-2,.,TRBV7-2,few,TGTGCCAGCAGCCTCAGTATGGCCTATGGCTACACCTTC,CASSLSMAYGYTF
TRBJ1-2,TRBD1,TRBV18,.,TGTGCCAGCTCACCGGTGACAGGGGCAGGGTATGGCTACACCTTC,CASSPVTGAGYGYTF
TRBJ2-1,TRBD2,TRBV29-1,.,TGCAGCGCCGAACGGGGGGTCAATGAGCAGTTCTTC,CSAERGVNEQFF
TRBJ1-3,.,TRBV28,many,TGTGCCAGCAGTTTTTGGGGAGACTCTGGAAACACCATATATTTT,CASSFWGDSGNTIYF
TRBJ2-7,.,TRBV19,.,TGTGCCAGTAGTGCAAGGGGTACCTACGAGCAGTACTTC,CASSARGTYEQYF
TRBJ1-2,TRBD1,TRBV7-9,.,TGTGCCAGCAGCCCCTGGACAGGGTTTAACTATGGCTACACCTTC,CASSPWTGFNYGYTF
TRBJ2-5,.,TRBV11-2,.,TGTGCCAGCAGCTTAGTCCGGTCGCAAGAGACCCAGTACTTC,CASSLVRSQETQYF
TRBJ1-3,.,TRBV4-1,.,TGCGCCAGCAGCCTCACCAGTGACTCTGGAAACACCATATATTTT,CASSLTSDSGNTIYF
TRBJ2-5,TRBD2,TRBV6-5,once,TGTGCCAGCAGGGGGACTACTCCTGGGGAGCAGTACTTC,CASRGTTPGEQYF
TRBJ2-6,.,TRBV6-1,.,TGTGCCAGCAGGGCTAGCGCTGGGGCCAACGTCCTGACTTTC,CASRASAGANVLTF
TRBJ2-7,.,TRBV2,.,TGTGCCAGCACTCACACCCCAATCGAGCAGTACTTC,CASTHTPIEQYF
TRBJ2-1,TRBD2,TRBV29-1,.,TGCAGCTCAAAACTAGCGGGCGGTACTATCGAGCAGTTCTTC,CSSKLAGGTIEQFF
TRBJ2-3,TRBD2,TRBV6-1,.,TGTGCCAGCAGTGAAGCAGCTAGCGGGAGGACAGATACGCAGTATTTT,CASSEAASGRTDTQYF
TRBJ1-4,.,TRBV5-1,once,TGCGCCAGCAGCTTGACAACAACTAATGAAAAACTGTTTTTT,CASSLTTTNEKLFF
TRBJ1-2,.,TRBV10-3,.,TGTGCCTTTATGAATGAGCTCTATGGCTACACCTTC,CAFMNELYGYTF
TRBJ2-1,TRBD2,TRBV5-1,.,TGCGCCAGCACCATATACGGGGGGACTACGTACAATGAGCAGTTCTTC,CASTIYGGTTYNEQFF
TRBJ2-7,.,TRBV27,.,TGTGCCAGCAGCGTATACGCGGGTTACGAGCAGTACTTC,CASSVYAGYEQYF
TRBJ2-7,TRBD2,TRBV5-1,.,TGCGCCAGCAGCTTGGTGCCTAGCGGGACCTACGAGCAGTACTTC,CASSLVPSGTYEQYF
TRBJ2-7,TRBD2,TRBV5-1,.,TGCGCCAGCAGCTTGCGGGGGACTAGCCGCAACGAGCAGTACTTC,CASSLRGTSRNEQYF
TRBJ1-5,.,TRBV12-2,.,TGTGCAAGTCGCTTAGGACAGAGACACAATCAGCCCCAGCATTTT,CASRLGQRHNQPQHF
TRBJ1-1,.,TRBV18,.,TGTGCCAGCTCACCAATAACCCAACGGGGGAGGGGAACTGAAGCTTTCTTT,CASSPITQRGRGTEAFF
TRBJ2-1,TRBD2,TRBV9,.,TGTGCCAGCAGCGGCGGATGGCGGGAGGAGTCCGTGAGGTACAATGAGCAGTTCTTC,CASSGGWREESVRYNEQFF
TRBJ1-6,TRBD1,TRBV2,once,TGTGCCAGCAGTGATGGACAGGGGAATTCACCCCTCCACTTT,CASSDGQGNSPLHF
TRBJ2-7,TRBD1,TRBV4-3,.,TGCGCCAGCAGCCAAGATCTAACCGCGACAGGGGGTAGGGCCTACGAGCAGTACTTC,CASSQDLTATGGRAYEQYF
TRBJ1-1,.,TRBV27,.,TGTGCCAGCAGTTACCCAGGGGAGGGAGCTTTCTTT,CASSYPGEGAFF
TRBJ2-2,.,TRBV13,.,TGTGCCAGCAGCTTGTTTCAGGGTCGTTCCGGGGAGCTGTTTTTT,CASSLFQGRSGELFF
TRBJ1-1,.,TRBV5-1,.,TGCGCCAGCAGCATCGGACAGAACTCAATATTAGGCACTGAAGCTTTCTTT,CASSIGQNSILGTEAFF